A selection of T cell receptor beta chains follows, all from one sample in a study of T cell clonotyping in hematopoietic cell transplantation. Only in-frame clones appear in the TCRdb table, and some are missing; sequencing was by immunoSEQ multiplex PCR. The table includes 13,000 to 15,000 clones, about 97% detected once. The source material was peripheral blood mononuclear cells, sampled 30 days after allogeneic stem cell transplant. The receptors were sampled from a female patient between 50 and 59 years old who had an allogeneic stem cell transplant from an unrelated donor, so T cells may come from the graft donor. Some clones in this sample may be carry-over from other donors' samples. The CDR3 runs from the conserved cysteine through the conserved F or W. A D gene is named only where the DNA matches it firmly. The size of a clone is reported for some rows only, either as once, few or many, or as a class for expanded clones.

d_gene,abundance,v_gene,j_gene,CDR3nt,CDR3aa
NA,NA,TRBV29-1,TRBJ2-2,TGCAGCGCCAGGAGGGTTGGCGGGGAGCTGTTTTTT,CSARRVGGELFF
NA,NA,TRBV2,TRBJ2-7,TGTGCCAGCAGTGTACAGGGCAGCGAGCAGTACTTC,CASSVQGSEQYF
NA,NA,TRBV2,TRBJ1-1,TGTGCCAGCAGTACACTTTGGGGCACTGAAGCTTTCTTT,CASSTLWGTEAFF
NA,NA,TRBV7-2,TRBJ2-1,TGTGCCAGCAGCGCATTAACAGGGAAAGGCGATCAGCAGTTCTTC,CASSALTGKGDQQFF
TRBD1,NA,TRBV19,TRBJ1-2,TGTGCCAGTAGGATTGACAGGGTCGAAAGCTATGGCTACACCTTC,CASRIDRVESYGYTF
NA,NA,TRBV4-2,TRBJ2-7,TGTGCCAGCAGCCCCGCCGGGGTGGCCTACGAGCAGTACTTC,CASSPAGVAYEQYF
NA,NA,TRBV2,TRBJ1-5,TGTGCCAGCAGTATCGGGCCCCGTGTAGGTCAGCCCCAGCATTTT,CASSIGPRVGQPQHF
NA,NA,TRBV6-5,TRBJ2-1,TGTGCCAGCAGTTACTCGGGGGGCGGGCCGAGGCTCTTC,CASSYSGGGPRLF
NA,NA,TRBV7-8,TRBJ2-7,TGTGCCAGCAGCTTAGGAGGAGGGAAGGTTTACGAGCAGTACTTC,CASSLGGGKVYEQYF
NA,NA,TRBV28,TRBJ1-3,TGTGCCAGCAACCAGGGGCGGTCTGGAAACACCATATATTTT,CASNQGRSGNTIYF
TRBD1,NA,TRBV19,TRBJ2-2,TGTGCCAGTAACCCAACAGGGGGCTTTGGTACCGGGGAGCTGTTTTTT,CASNPTGGFGTGELFF
NA,NA,TRBV7-9,TRBJ1-1,TGTGCCAGCAGCTGGCGAGGCGGGGAGAACACTGAAGCTTTCTTT,CASSWRGGENTEAFF
NA,once,TRBV27,TRBJ2-7,TGTGCCAGCAGTTTCGGGGGACGGAACTACGAGCAGTACTTC,CASSFGGRNYEQYF
NA,NA,TRBV10-1,TRBJ2-1,TGCGCCAGCAGTGAGTCGAAAGGACTATTTTACAATGAGCAGTTCTTC,CASSESKGLFYNEQFF
NA,NA,TRBV6-4,TRBJ2-2,TGTGCCAGCAGACCGGGACACAACACCGGGGAGCTGTTTTTT,CASRPGHNTGELFF
NA,once,TRBV10-3,TRBJ1-1,TGTGCCACTGAAGGGAACGGTATGAACACTGAAGCTTTCTTT,CATEGNGMNTEAFF
NA,NA,TRBV7-9,TRBJ2-3,TGTGCCAGCAGCTTAGTGGCAGGACTACACACAGATACGCAGTATTTT,CASSLVAGLHTDTQYF
NA,NA,TRBV30,TRBJ1-5,TGTGCCTGGAGTGCCCACAGGGATCAGCCCCAGCATTTT,CAWSAHRDQPQHF
NA,NA,TRBV27,TRBJ2-7,TGTGCCAGCAGTTTATCGCCCCCGGGCAGCACCTACGAGCAGTACTTC,CASSLSPPGSTYEQYF
NA,NA,TRBV6-1,TRBJ2-5,TGTGCCAGCAGGGAATCAGGCCAGGAGACCCAGTACTTC,CASRESGQETQYF
NA,NA,TRBV9,TRBJ2-2,TGTGCCAGCAGTCAAAGGCTAGAGACCGGGGAGCTGTTTTTT,CASSQRLETGELFF
NA,NA,TRBV7-8,TRBJ2-1,TGTGCCAGCAGCCGGGGTGGTCTGGGGCAGTTCTTC,CASSRGGLGQFF
TRBD1,NA,TRBV7-9,TRBJ1-4,TGTGCCAGCAGCGCACAGGGGGTTGGTGAAAAACTGTTTTTT,CASSAQGVGEKLFF
NA,NA,TRBV4-1,TRBJ2-7,TGCGCCAGCAGCCAAGCGGCAGGAACTAGCTACGAGCAGTACTTC,CASSQAAGTSYEQYF
NA,NA,TRBV6-4,TRBJ1-2,TGTGCCACCTATGGGGGCGAGAGGGAAGGCTACACCTTC,CATYGGEREGYTF
NA,NA,TRBV5-4,TRBJ1-1,TGTGCCAGCAGCTTACGGTTTGGGGGGGTGAAAACTGAAGCTTTCTTT,CASSLRFGGVKTEAFF
NA,NA,TRBV4-1,TRBJ2-2,TGCGCCAGCAGCCGCCCCGGGGGCAACGGGGAGCTGTTTTTT,CASSRPGGNGELFF
NA,NA,TRBV7-9,TRBJ1-4,TGTGCCAGCAGCTTGCAGGGGAGGTTTGCTAATGAAAAACTGTTTTTT,CASSLQGRFANEKLFF
TRBD2,NA,TRBV4-1,TRBJ2-7,TGCGCCAGCAGCCACATCCCCGGACTAGCGGGGGCCACATACGAGCAGTACTTC,CASSHIPGLAGATYEQYF
NA,NA,TRBV6-6,TRBJ1-6,TGTGCCACGGGAAGGGAGCCCTCCTATAATTCACCCCTCCACTTT,CATGREPSYNSPLHF
NA,NA,TRBV15,TRBJ1-2,TGTGCCACCAGCAGAGAGGGGGCGGGGGATGGCTACACCTTC,CATSREGAGDGYTF
NA,NA,TRBV7-8,TRBJ1-1,TGTGCCAGCAGCCCCAGAGCAACTGAAGCTTTCTTT,CASSPRATEAFF
NA,NA,TRBV19,TRBJ2-1,TGTGCCAGTGCATCCCCGGGGAAAAGAGCCTACAATGAGCAGTTCTTC,CASASPGKRAYNEQFF
TRBD1,NA,TRBV9,TRBJ2-7,TGTGCCAGCAGCGTAAGGGACAGATCCTACGAGCAGTACTTC,CASSVRDRSYEQYF
NA,once,TRBV30,TRBJ1-6,TGTGCCTGGGTGGGGGGCACCTATAATTCACCCCTCCACTTT,CAWVGGTYNSPLHF
NA,NA,TRBV9,TRBJ1-1,TGTGCCAGCAGCCTGTCGAATGCACTCACTGAAGCTTTCTTT,CASSLSNALTEAFF
NA,NA,TRBV19,TRBJ1-1,TGTGCCAGTAGTGTCACACAGAACACTGAAGCTTTCTTT,CASSVTQNTEAFF
NA,NA,TRBV6-5,TRBJ1-6,TGTGCCAGCAACTTAGGACAGAATAATTCACCCCTCCACTTT,CASNLGQNNSPLHF
NA,NA,TRBV7-7,TRBJ2-7,TGTGCTAGCAGCGTAGATGGGCAGTACTTC,CASSVDGQYF
TRBD1,NA,TRBV7-9,TRBJ1-5,TGTGCCAGCAGCGCCACAGGGGGCGATCCAATGGGTCAGCCCCAGCATTTT,CASSATGGDPMGQPQHF
TRBD2,NA,TRBV7-9,TRBJ2-7,TGTGCCAGCAGCTTGGTAGGGAGGGAAGGGGAGCAGTACTTC,CASSLVGREGEQYF
TRBD2,NA,TRBV5-6,TRBJ2-3,TGTGCCAGCAGCTTAATAGCGGGGCCCCAAGATACGCAGTATTTT,CASSLIAGPQDTQYF
NA,NA,TRBV7-9,TRBJ1-2,TGTGCCCTACAAGGGGGGGACGGTACTAACTATGGCTACACCTTC,CALQGGDGTNYGYTF
NA,NA,TRBV6-5,TRBJ1-1,TGTGCCAGCAGTTACACAGGAGTGACGGCTAACACTGAAGCTTTCTTT,CASSYTGVTANTEAFF
NA,NA,TRBV5-1,TRBJ2-2,TGCGCCAGCAGCCAGCTAGGAGCCCCGAACACCGGGGAGCTGTTTTTT,CASSQLGAPNTGELFF
NA,NA,TRBV30,TRBJ1-4,TGTGCCTGGAGTGTAGGAGGGACAAATGAAAAACTGTTTTTT,CAWSVGGTNEKLFF
NA,NA,TRBV10-3,TRBJ1-5,TGTGCCATCAGTGATCCGGGGAGAGGGGATCAGCCCCAGCATTTT,CAISDPGRGDQPQHF
NA,NA,TRBV6-5,TRBJ1-6,TGTGCCAGCAGTTACACGGGCCCAAATTCACCCCTCCACTTT,CASSYTGPNSPLHF